Presented here are 15 T cell receptor beta chains from one specimen sequenced in a study of T cell changes during pregnancy in multiple sclerosis. Clones were sequenced by immunoSEQ multiplex PCR, and TCRdb holds only the in-frame ones, with some missing. The data contain around 60,000 clones, around 96% of them singletons. This specimen consisted of CD8+ T cells from peripheral blood mononuclear cells, obtained after pregnancy. Receptors were obtained from a female donor with multiple sclerosis, enrolled in a pregnancy study.

The chain couples TRBV15 to TRBJ2-7, with a possible D match to TRBD2 (5 bases). V gave up 2 bases and J gave up 7 bases, with 15 bases separating them. The CDR3 is made up of 14 amino acids. Germline V gene lookup returns CDR1 LNHNV and CDR2 YYDKDF (reference sequence). The CDR3 nucleotides read TGTGCCACCAGCAGAACCCAGAGGGCGCGGGAGCAGTACTTC. Protein: CATSRTQRAREQYF.

The V call is TRBV7-9, the J call TRBJ2-7; possible D gene TRBD1, 6 bases. This CDR3 has 11 residues. V was trimmed by 4 bases and J by 7 bases, leaving 8 bases between them. CDR1 and CDR2 from the germline V gene are SEHNR and FQNEAQ (reference sequence). The CDR3 reads CASSSRGEQYF. DNA of the CDR3: TGTGCCAGCAGCTCCAGGGGAGAGCAGTACTTC.

This chain connects TRBV5-5 to TRBJ2-3; 12 bases match TRBD2. The CDR3 loop spans 17 amino acids. With 1 base clipped from V and 4 bases from J, the junction kept 7 bases outside the gene matches. Germline-derived CDR1 and CDR2 are SGHKS and YYEKEE (reference sequence). CDR3 bases: TGTGCCAGCAGCTTGTATCTAGCGGGAGGGGGCGCAGATACGCAGTATTTT. Protein sequence: CASSLYLAGGGADTQYF.

The chain combines TRBV9 with TRBJ2-7; 15 nucleotides align to TRBD2. CDR3 size: 16 residues. The trim removed 4 bases at V and 5 bases at J, leaving 7 bases unmatched. From germline, CDR1 is SGDLS and CDR2 YYNGEE. Here the CDR3 DNA reads TGTGCCAGCAGCCCGTGGACTAGCGGGAGGGTCGACGAGCAGTACTTC. Its protein product is CASSPWTSGRVDEQYF.

The chain employs TRBV14 and TRBJ2-3; tentatively, D is TRBD1 (5 bases). The CDR3 spans 12 residues. Per germline, CDR1 SGHDN and CDR2 FVKESK. The V and J ends lost 4 bases and 4 bases respectively, with 6 bases between them. CDR3 bases: TGTGCCAGCAGCCCACAGGCAGATACGCAGTATTTT. It specifies CASSPQADTQYF.

CDR3 amino acids: CATSRVSETEQYF. For the CDR3, the DNA is TGTGCCACCAGCAGAGTATCGGAGACCGAGCAGTACTTC. The gene calls are TRBV15 and TRBJ2-7, with no clear D. This CDR3 has 13 amino acids. The germline V gene has CDR1 LNHNV and CDR2 YYDKDF (reference sequence). Trimming stripped 1 base from V and 6 bases from J, with 10 bases between.

A few counts support this clone. J is TRBJ2-7 and V is TRBV30; D might be TRBD2 (5 bases). This CDR3 contains 11 residues. Germline lookup yields CDR1 GTSNPN and CDR2 SVGIG (reference sequence). V lost 1 base and J 6 bases, leaving 7 bases between the germline ends. CDR3 bases: TGTGCCTGGAGTGCCGGGGTCGAGCAGTACTTC. Translating gives CAWSAGVEQYF. The full variable domain, in which reference TRBV30 and TRBJ2-7 provide the parts outside the CDR3, is SQTIHQWPATLVQPVGSPLSLECTVEGTSNPNLYWYRQAAGRGLQLLFYSVGIGQISSEVPQNLSASRPQDRQFILSSKKLLLSDSGFYLCAWSAGVEQYFGPGTRLTVT.

The genes are TRBV27 and TRBJ2-3; 12 nucleotides align to TRBD2. J gave up 2 bases and V 4 bases, and 1 base lay outside the gene matches. Looked up from germline, CDR1 is MNHEY and CDR2 is SMNVEV (reference sequence). The CDR3 consists of 15 residues. CDR3 nucleotide sequence: TGTGCCAGCAGTTGGACTAGCGGGAACACAGATACGCAGTATTTT. Translation: CASSWTSGNTDTQYF.

J is TRBJ2-5 and V is TRBV27; TRBD2 aligns across 7 bases. The J segment lost 1 base and the V segment lost 6 bases, leaving 2 bases of the junction unmatched. The CDR3 totals 13 residues. The germline gives CDR1 MNHEY, CDR2 SMNVEV (reference sequence). The CDR3 region has the DNA TGTGCCAGCAGGCGGGGGTTCCAAGAGACCCAGTACTTC. Its protein is CASRRGFQETQYF.

The J gene is TRBJ2-1, the V gene TRBV13; 10 nucleotides agree with TRBD2. This CDR3 is 18 amino acids long. The ends lost 3 bases at V and 2 bases at J; junction bases unmatched: 10. CDR1 PRHDT and CDR2 FYEKMQ come from the germline V gene (reference sequence). CDR3 protein: CASSLSASGSGTYNEQFF. The CDR3 DNA follows: TGTGCCAGCAGCTTGTCGGCTAGCGGGAGTGGGACCTACAATGAGCAGTTCTTC.

The rearrangement uses TRBV27 and TRBJ1-5; D unresolved. Germline CDR1 and CDR2: MNHEY and SMNVEV (reference sequence). V was shortened by 2 bases and J by 0 bases, with 5 bases between the two germline ends. CDR3 length equals 14 residues. This chain's CDR3 is CASSLAASNQPQHF. The CDR3 DNA reads as TGTGCCAGCAGTTTAGCGGCTAGCAATCAGCCCCAGCATTTT.

The J gene is TRBJ2-1, the V gene TRBV28; 13 bases map to TRBD2. CDR1 and CDR2 from the germline V gene are MDHEN and SYDVKM. Trimming at V came to 5 bases and at J to 1 base, leaving 11 bases not matched to a gene. The CDR3 is 19 residues long. CDR3 loop: CASSLKLAGGPGSYNEQFF. The CDR3 coding sequence is TGTGCCAGCAGTCTCAAACTAGCGGGAGGGCCTGGGTCCTACAATGAGCAGTTCTTC.

The J gene is TRBJ2-1, the V gene TRBV7-2, with TRBD2 identical over 14 bases. Germline V gene data show CDR1 as SGHTA and CDR2 as FQGNSA. The length of the CDR3 is 14 residues. V gave up 9 bases and J gave up 4 bases; unmatched junction bases: 2. CDR3 amino acids: CASRLAGGYNEQFF. The CDR3 nucleotides read TGTGCCAGTAGACTAGCGGGAGGGTACAATGAGCAGTTCTTC.

The chain has TRBV6-1 and TRBJ1-1; tentatively, D is TRBD1 (5 bases). Trimming left V 7 bases short and J 8 bases short, with 20 bases between. This CDR3 has 14 amino acids. CDR1 is MNHNS and CDR2 is SASEGT in the germline V gene. The CDR3 DNA follows: TGTGCCAGCATTACCATCCTAGGGAACAGGGAAGCTTTCTTT. This gives the protein CASITILGNREAFF.

About this clone: Germline and junction disagree at one end, which may indicate a read error. This rearrangement joins TRBV7-9 to TRBJ2-1, with unresolved D. This CDR3 spans 15 amino acids. Germline V gives CDR1 SEHNR, CDR2 FQNEAQ (reference sequence). This chain's CDR3 is CASSSYSPSHNEQFF. The CDR3 coding sequence is TGTGCCAGCAGCTCGTACTCACCCTCCCACAATGAGCAGTTCTTC.